The 5 T cell receptor beta chains below all came from one sample that was sequenced in a study of early T cells in non-severe SARS-CoV-2 infection. TCRdb used MiXCR to reprocess the 5' RACE reads, holding one entry per CDR3 protein. The sample shows 65,000 to 70,000 distinct CDR3 sequences, approximately 12% of them seen only once. Sequencing was done on a sample of whole blood. The receptors derive from an adult who was a healthcare worker with PCR-confirmed SARS-CoV-2 infection or an uninfected control (not recorded which).

This clonotype occurred many times. The chain has TRBV19 and TRBJ2-7, with a tentative D call TRBD2 (7 bases). The V gene's germline CDR1 is LNHDA and CDR2 SQIVND (reference sequence). The CDR3 has 14 residues. The V end was cut by 3 bases, the J end by 0 bases, with 9 bases between. The DNA for the CDR3 is TGTGCCAGTAGTATTCGGGGGGCCTCCTACGAGCAGTACTTC. This sequence encodes CASSIRGASYEQYF.

This clonotype was recorded at least ten times. The chain links TRBV7-8 to TRBJ1-4, with 8 bases aligning to TRBD1. Germline CDR1 is SGHVS and CDR2 is FQNEAQ. The CDR3 totals 13 residues. V dropped 3 bases and J dropped 8; count of bases not matched to a gene: 2. The CDR3 bases are TGTGCCAGCAGCTTCCGGACAGGGGAAAAACTGTTTTTT. Translation: CASSFRTGEKLFF.

V gene TRBV20-1 combines with J gene TRBJ2-7; 13 bases map to TRBD2. The germline V gene encodes CDR1 DFQATT and CDR2 SNEGSKA (reference sequence). The CDR3 has 14 amino acids. The J segment lost 3 bases and the V segment lost 5 bases, leaving 4 bases of the junction unmatched. The CDR3 loop reads CSAWTSGGLYEQYF. The CDR3 DNA sequence: TGCAGTGCTTGGACTAGCGGGGGTCTCTACGAGCAGTACTTC.

In this sample, this clonotype turned up a few times. The rearrangement uses TRBV4-1 and TRBJ2-7, with D hard to call. The CDR3 totals 16 residues. Germline lookup yields CDR1 MGHRA and CDR2 YSYEKL. The V end was cut by 1 base, the J end by 0 bases, with 13 bases between. CDR3 DNA sequence: TGCGCCAGCAGCCAAGCCCTGGCCCACAGCTCCTACGAGCAGTACTTC. Its protein product is CASSQALAHSSYEQYF.

This clonotype has ten or more counts. CDR3 residues: CASSPGGVLFF. In DNA form, the CDR3 reads TGTGCCAGCAGTCCCGGAGGAGTACTGTTTTTT. V gene TRBV12-3 or TRBV12-4 combines with J gene TRBJ1-4; no definite D call. Trimming stripped 5 bases from V and 13 bases from J, with 11 bases between. The CDR3 is 11 residues long.